The rows below give T cell receptor beta chains drawn from one sample of a study of blood T cell repertoires in COVID-19. The protocol was immunoSEQ multiplex PCR, while the TCRdb copy is restricted to in-frame clones and leaves out a portion. Of roughly 430,000 clones in the sample, over 75% were seen once. The sample comprised PBMCs or T cells enriched from blood (not recorded which). The origin of the receptors is a woman aged 35 to 49 with acute COVID-19. Each CDR3 is given with its conserved first and last residue. The order of the fields is clone size, D gene, J gene, V gene, CDR3 protein, CDR3 DNA. D genes are given only for firm matches. Clone size is stated in some rows and not others, as once, few, many or a class when expanded.

clone size: NA
D gene: NA
J gene: TRBJ2-2
V gene: TRBV18
CDR3 protein: CASSPESAGELFF
CDR3 DNA: TGTGCCAGCTCACCGGAGTCCGCCGGGGAGCTGTTTTTT

clone size: NA
D gene: NA
J gene: TRBJ1-2
V gene: TRBV4-1
CDR3 protein: CASSRKIRGIRDYGYTF
CDR3 DNA: TGCGCCAGCAGCCGAAAGATACGAGGGATTCGTGACTATGGCTACACCTTC

clone size: NA
D gene: TRBD1
J gene: TRBJ1-2
V gene: TRBV9
CDR3 protein: CASSVAAGQGLWGYTF
CDR3 DNA: TGTGCCAGCAGCGTAGCGGCGGGACAGGGCTTATGGGGCTACACCTTC

clone size: NA
D gene: TRBD2
J gene: TRBJ2-5
V gene: TRBV7-6
CDR3 protein: CASSQRGGQQETQYF
CDR3 DNA: TGTGCCAGCAGCCAGCGGGGGGGCCAGCAAGAGACCCAGTACTTC

clone size: NA
D gene: TRBD1
J gene: TRBJ1-5
V gene: TRBV19
CDR3 protein: CASSETGGRQPQHF
CDR3 DNA: TGTGCCAGTAGTGAAACAGGGGGCAGGCAGCCCCAGCATTTT

clone size: once
D gene: TRBD2
J gene: TRBJ2-5
V gene: TRBV5-1
CDR3 protein: CASSPGGQETQYF
CDR3 DNA: TGCGCCAGCAGCCCGGGAGGACAAGAGACCCAGTACTTC

clone size: NA
D gene: NA
J gene: TRBJ1-4
V gene: TRBV7-8
CDR3 protein: CASSFDLGEKLFF
CDR3 DNA: TGTGCCAGCAGCTTCGACTTGGGTGAAAAACTGTTTTTT

clone size: NA
D gene: NA
J gene: TRBJ1-1
V gene: TRBV7-8
CDR3 protein: CASSLGTNTEAFF
CDR3 DNA: TGTGCCAGCAGCTTAGGGACAAACACTGAAGCTTTCTTT

clone size: NA
D gene: NA
J gene: TRBJ1-4
V gene: TRBV7-8
CDR3 protein: CASSLGGREKLFF
CDR3 DNA: TGTGCCAGCAGCTTAGGAGGGAGGGAAAAACTGTTTTTT

clone size: NA
D gene: NA
J gene: TRBJ1-5
V gene: TRBV20-1
CDR3 protein: CSARADGPQHF
CDR3 DNA: TGCAGTGCCCGCGCTGATGGGCCCCAGCATTTT

clone size: NA
D gene: NA
J gene: TRBJ1-6
V gene: TRBV3-1/TRBV3-2
CDR3 protein: CASSQGHNNSPLHF
CDR3 DNA: TGTGCCAGCAGCCAAGGACACAATAATTCACCCCTCCACTTT

clone size: NA
D gene: NA
J gene: TRBJ1-5
V gene: TRBV19
CDR3 protein: CASSALTNRRAQPQHF
CDR3 DNA: TGTGCCAGTAGTGCCCTGACAAACCGTCGTGCTCAGCCCCAGCATTTT

clone size: NA
D gene: NA
J gene: TRBJ2-7
V gene: TRBV5-1
CDR3 protein: CASSPQGTSYEQYF
CDR3 DNA: TGCGCCAGCAGCCCCCAGGGGACCTCCTACGAGCAGTACTTC

clone size: NA
D gene: TRBD1
J gene: TRBJ1-6
V gene: TRBV7-6
CDR3 protein: CASSLRTGDSPLHF
CDR3 DNA: TGTGCCAGCAGCTTAAGGACAGGGGATTCACCCCTCCACTTT

clone size: NA
D gene: TRBD2
J gene: TRBJ2-1
V gene: TRBV5-1
CDR3 protein: CASSDPRGANNEQFF
CDR3 DNA: TGCGCCAGCAGCGACCCGCGGGGGGCGAACAATGAGCAGTTCTTC

clone size: NA
D gene: NA
J gene: TRBJ1-5
V gene: TRBV27
CDR3 protein: CASTPGSGSQLPRPQHF
CDR3 DNA: TGTGCCAGCACCCCGGGTTCCGGTAGTCAGCTCCCTCGGCCCCAGCATTTT

clone size: NA
D gene: TRBD1
J gene: TRBJ1-5
V gene: TRBV29-1
CDR3 protein: CSVALSTGVNSNQPQHF
CDR3 DNA: TGCAGCGTCGCCCTATCGACAGGGGTTAATAGCAATCAGCCCCAGCATTTT

clone size: NA
D gene: NA
J gene: TRBJ1-2
V gene: TRBV19
CDR3 protein: CASKPGGRDYGYTF
CDR3 DNA: TGTGCCAGTAAGCCGGGAGGGAGAGACTATGGCTACACCTTC

clone size: NA
D gene: NA
J gene: TRBJ2-2
V gene: TRBV11-2
CDR3 protein: CASRARANTGELFF
CDR3 DNA: TGTGCCAGCAGAGCGCGAGCGAACACCGGGGAGCTGTTTTTT

clone size: NA
D gene: TRBD2
J gene: TRBJ2-7
V gene: TRBV5-1
CDR3 protein: CASSLGLAGIYEQYF
CDR3 DNA: TGCGCCAGCAGCTTGGGACTAGCGGGGATCTACGAGCAGTACTTC

clone size: NA
D gene: NA
J gene: TRBJ1-5
V gene: TRBV30
CDR3 protein: CAWSGGGDNQPQHF
CDR3 DNA: TGTGCCTGGAGTGGCGGAGGGGATAATCAGCCCCAGCATTTT

clone size: NA
D gene: TRBD1
J gene: TRBJ2-5
V gene: TRBV10-3
CDR3 protein: CAIRTGVGETQYF
CDR3 DNA: TGTGCCATCAGAACAGGGGTGGGAGAGACCCAGTACTTC

clone size: NA
D gene: TRBD2
J gene: TRBJ2-1
V gene: TRBV7-9
CDR3 protein: CASSSAGGPRNGNEQFF
CDR3 DNA: TGTGCCAGCAGCTCGGCGGGGGGGCCTAGAAACGGCAATGAGCAGTTCTTC

clone size: NA
D gene: TRBD1
J gene: TRBJ1-6
V gene: TRBV28
CDR3 protein: CASSLFVGTGGRSPLHF
CDR3 DNA: TGTGCCAGCAGTTTATTTGTCGGGACAGGGGGTCGGTCACCCCTCCACTTT

clone size: NA
D gene: TRBD2
J gene: TRBJ2-1
V gene: TRBV19
CDR3 protein: CASSINSGNEQFF
CDR3 DNA: TGTGCCAGTAGTATCAATAGCGGGAATGAGCAGTTCTTC

clone size: few
D gene: TRBD1
J gene: TRBJ1-2
V gene: TRBV19
CDR3 protein: CASSIMGYWDSDGYTF
CDR3 DNA: TGTGCCAGTAGTATAATGGGGTACTGGGACAGCGACGGCTACACCTTC

clone size: NA
D gene: NA
J gene: TRBJ1-5
V gene: TRBV20-1
CDR3 protein: CSASGREGGQPQHF
CDR3 DNA: TGCAGTGCTAGTGGCAGGGAAGGGGGTCAGCCCCAGCATTTT

clone size: NA
D gene: NA
J gene: TRBJ1-2
V gene: TRBV3-1/TRBV3-2
CDR3 protein: CASSQESGALGYTF
CDR3 DNA: TGTGCCAGCAGCCAAGAATCTGGGGCTCTTGGCTACACCTTC

clone size: few
D gene: NA
J gene: TRBJ1-2
V gene: TRBV19
CDR3 protein: CASSRRGTNYGYTF
CDR3 DNA: TGTGCCAGTAGTAGAAGGGGAACCAACTATGGCTACACCTTC

clone size: NA
D gene: TRBD1
J gene: TRBJ1-5
V gene: TRBV30
CDR3 protein: CAWNLQGAGQPQHF
CDR3 DNA: TGTGCCTGGAATCTACAGGGGGCGGGTCAGCCCCAGCATTTT

clone size: NA
D gene: TRBD2
J gene: TRBJ2-3
V gene: TRBV2
CDR3 protein: CATPSSPEGGDTQYF
CDR3 DNA: TGTGCCACCCCCTCATCCCCGGAGGGAGGGGATACGCAGTATTTT

clone size: NA
D gene: NA
J gene: TRBJ1-6
V gene: TRBV5-4
CDR3 protein: CASSLDPVRDSPLHF
CDR3 DNA: TGTGCCAGCAGCTTGGATCCGGTCCGGGATTCACCCCTCCACTTT

clone size: NA
D gene: NA
J gene: TRBJ2-5
V gene: TRBV18
CDR3 protein: CASSPSTGEGETQYF
CDR3 DNA: TGTGCCAGCTCACCCTCGACTGGCGAGGGAGAGACCCAGTACTTC

clone size: NA
D gene: NA
J gene: TRBJ2-2
V gene: TRBV15
CDR3 protein: CATSRELTNTGELFF
CDR3 DNA: TGTGCCACCAGCAGAGAACTAACAAACACCGGGGAGCTGTTTTTT

clone size: NA
D gene: NA
J gene: TRBJ1-5
V gene: TRBV7-8
CDR3 protein: CASSLVEINQPQHF
CDR3 DNA: TGTGCCAGCAGCTTAGTTGAGATCAATCAGCCCCAGCATTTT

clone size: NA
D gene: NA
J gene: TRBJ1-2
V gene: TRBV10-3
CDR3 protein: CAISESIGGSGYTF
CDR3 DNA: TGTGCCATCAGTGAGTCAATCGGGGGGTCTGGCTACACCTTC

clone size: NA
D gene: TRBD1
J gene: TRBJ1-1
V gene: TRBV11-2
CDR3 protein: CASSSLPRGKANTEAFF
CDR3 DNA: TGTGCCAGCAGCTCCCTCCCCAGGGGGAAGGCGAACACTGAAGCTTTCTTT

clone size: NA
D gene: NA
J gene: TRBJ2-7
V gene: TRBV30
CDR3 protein: CAWTAKQRYSYEQYF
CDR3 DNA: TGTGCCTGGACCGCGAAACAGAGATACTCCTACGAGCAGTACTTC

clone size: NA
D gene: TRBD1
J gene: TRBJ1-2
V gene: TRBV29-1
CDR3 protein: CSVERGQGISGYTF
CDR3 DNA: TGCAGCGTTGAGCGGGGACAGGGGATTAGTGGCTACACCTTC

clone size: NA
D gene: NA
J gene: TRBJ1-1
V gene: TRBV11-2
CDR3 protein: CASSLDRMNTEAFF
CDR3 DNA: TGTGCCAGCAGCTTGGACAGAATGAACACTGAAGCTTTCTTT

clone size: NA
D gene: TRBD1
J gene: TRBJ2-1
V gene: TRBV27
CDR3 protein: CASSYDRGHEQFF
CDR3 DNA: TGTGCCAGCAGTTACGACAGGGGACATGAGCAGTTCTTC

clone size: NA
D gene: NA
J gene: TRBJ1-2
V gene: TRBV29-1
CDR3 protein: CSAGANYGYTF
CDR3 DNA: TGCAGCGCTGGAGCTAACTATGGCTACACCTTC

clone size: NA
D gene: TRBD2
J gene: TRBJ2-2
V gene: TRBV10-1
CDR3 protein: CASRAGGPTGELFF
CDR3 DNA: TGCGCCAGCAGAGCGGGGGGGCCAACCGGGGAGCTGTTTTTT

clone size: NA
D gene: TRBD1
J gene: TRBJ1-2
V gene: TRBV5-1
CDR3 protein: CASSSTGQGSFGYTF
CDR3 DNA: TGCGCCAGCAGCTCCACGGGACAGGGGTCGTTTGGCTACACCTTC

clone size: NA
D gene: TRBD2
J gene: TRBJ2-3
V gene: TRBV7-2
CDR3 protein: CASSLGRGATDTQYF
CDR3 DNA: TGTGCCAGCAGCTTAGGGCGGGGGGCCACAGATACGCAGTATTTT

clone size: once
D gene: TRBD2
J gene: TRBJ2-7
V gene: TRBV4-2
CDR3 protein: CASSRTGLAGGPFYEQYF
CDR3 DNA: TGTGCCAGCAGCCGGACGGGACTAGCGGGGGGGCCGTTCTACGAGCAGTACTTC

clone size: NA
D gene: TRBD2
J gene: TRBJ2-7
V gene: TRBV19
CDR3 protein: CASSIYGGALEQYF
CDR3 DNA: TGTGCCAGTAGTATATACGGGGGGGCCCTCGAGCAGTACTTC

clone size: NA
D gene: TRBD1
J gene: TRBJ1-6
V gene: TRBV5-4
CDR3 protein: CASSRDRDPYNSPLHF
CDR3 DNA: TGTGCCAGCAGCCGGGACAGGGACCCCTATAATTCACCCCTCCACTTT

clone size: NA
D gene: TRBD1
J gene: TRBJ2-5
V gene: TRBV4-2
CDR3 protein: CASDQTGEGETQYF
CDR3 DNA: TGTGCCAGCGACCAGACAGGGGAAGGAGAGACCCAGTACTTC

clone size: NA
D gene: NA
J gene: TRBJ1-5
V gene: TRBV6-6
CDR3 protein: CASSYSRAGQPQHF
CDR3 DNA: TGTGCCAGCAGTTATAGTAGGGCGGGACAGCCCCAGCATTTT

clone size: once
D gene: NA
J gene: TRBJ2-1
V gene: TRBV5-1
CDR3 protein: CASSLKRTEYNEQFF
CDR3 DNA: TGCGCCAGCAGCTTAAAAAGGACAGAATACAATGAGCAGTTCTTC

clone size: NA
D gene: NA
J gene: TRBJ2-3
V gene: TRBV21-1
CDR3 protein: CASSKALQTCTSTDTQYF
CDR3 DNA: TGTGCCAGCAGCAAAGCGCTTCAAACCTGTACTAGCACAGATACGCAGTATTTT

clone size: NA
D gene: NA
J gene: TRBJ2-7
V gene: TRBV18
CDR3 protein: CASSPGQSYEQYF
CDR3 DNA: TGTGCCAGCTCACCCGGACAAAGCTACGAGCAGTACTTC

clone size: NA
D gene: NA
J gene: TRBJ1-2
V gene: TRBV29-1
CDR3 protein: CSVEETVYGYTF
CDR3 DNA: TGCAGCGTTGAGGAGACAGTCTATGGCTACACCTTC

clone size: NA
D gene: NA
J gene: TRBJ1-5
V gene: TRBV19
CDR3 protein: CASSLNLGSNQPQHF
CDR3 DNA: TGTGCCAGTAGTCTAAACCTAGGTAGCAATCAGCCCCAGCATTTT